The 24 T cell receptor beta chains reported below all come from one sample, sequenced in a study of blood T cell repertoires in COVID-19. The repertoire was sequenced with immunoSEQ multiplex PCR; TCRdb's copy has only in-frame clones and lacks some. The repertoire has about 370,000 clones, around 91% of them found once; the top ten carry approximately 1%. The sequencing input was PBMCs or T cells enriched from blood (not recorded which). Receptor source: a man aged 18 to 29 who had recovered from COVID-19.

This chain uses TRBV5-4 with TRBJ2-7; D ambiguous. The V gene's germline CDR1 is SGHNT and CDR2 YYREEE (reference sequence). V was pared by 4 bases and J by 10 bases, with 15 bases between. CDR3 size: 12 residues. CDR3 region: CASSQSAAEQYF. CDR3 DNA: TGTGCCAGCAGCCAATCGGCGGCGGAACAGTACTTC.

This clone was detected a few times. This sequence joins TRBV4-2 and TRBJ1-2; TRBD1 matches at 7 bases. Germline V gives CDR1 LGHNA, CDR2 YNFKEQ. This CDR3 comprises 15 residues. V lost 0 bases, J lost 5 bases, and 6 bases stayed unmatched. The CDR3 DNA follows: TGTGCCAGCAGCCAAGAACCAGGGGGGAGGTATGGCTACACCTTC. Protein: CASSQEPGGRYGYTF.

This chain connects TRBV19 to TRBJ1-3, with 10 bases lining up with TRBD1. The CDR3 covers 16 residues. Trimming cost V 5 bases and J 0 bases; bases outside gene matches: 4. The germline gives CDR1 LNHDA, CDR2 SQIVND (reference sequence). The CDR3 nucleotides are TGTGCCAGTAGTTCGACAGGGGGCAGCTCTGGAAACACCATATATTTT. Translated, it gives CASSSTGGSSGNTIYF.

The chain recombines TRBV4-1 with TRBJ2-3; 15 bases are a match to TRBD2. V dropped 0 bases and J dropped 1; count of bases not matched to a gene: 5. The germline V gene has CDR1 MGHRA and CDR2 YSYEKL. CDR3 length: 19 residues. The DNA for the CDR3 is TGCGCCAGCAGCCAAGACCCCGGACTAGCGGGGGGGGGCACAGATACGCAGTATTTT. It translates to CASSQDPGLAGGGTDTQYF.

The rearrangement joins TRBV14 to TRBJ2-2; D ambiguous. The CDR3 has 14 residues. CDR1 is SGHDN, CDR2 FVKESK, per germline. V was cut by 4 bases and J by 4 bases, with 10 bases left in between. The CDR3 sequence is CASSLLTGTGELFF. The CDR3 nucleotides are TGTGCCAGCAGCCTTCTGACGGGCACCGGGGAGCTGTTTTTT.

CDR3 in DNA: TGTGCCAGCAGCCAAGAGGGCAAGGTGAACACTGAAGCTTTCTTT. Its protein is CASSQEGKVNTEAFF. The rearrangement links TRBV4-2 to TRBJ1-1, with D unclear. In germline, CDR1 is LGHNA, CDR2 YNFKEQ. V lost 0 bases and J 0 bases, leaving 8 bases between the germline ends. The CDR3 consists of 15 residues.

The V call is TRBV6-5, the J call TRBJ1-6; D is possibly TRBD1 (6 bases). Trimming pared 5 bases from V and 10 bases from J, leaving 9 bases between. There are 12 residues in the CDR3. Germline CDR1 is MNHEY and CDR2 is SVGAGI. This chain's CDR3 is CASSQGNSPLHF. The CDR3 nucleotides read TGTGCCAGCAGTCAGGGGAACTCACCCCTCCACTTT.

The chain recombines TRBV18 with TRBJ2-5; TRBD2 is a possible D gene (6 bases). Per the germline V gene, CDR1 is KGHSH and CDR2 is LQKENI. The CDR3 totals 15 residues. V was trimmed by 2 bases and J by 2 bases, leaving 12 bases between them. CDR3 protein: CASSPSRGGQETQYF. As DNA, the CDR3 is TGTGCCAGCTCACCATCAAGGGGAGGACAAGAGACCCAGTACTTC. Full variable domain (outside the CDR3, taken from reference TRBV18 and TRBJ2-5): NAGVMQNPRHLVRRRGQEARLRCSPMKGHSHVYWYRQLPEEGLKFMVYLQKENIIDESGMPKERFSAEFPKEGPSILRIQQVVRGDSAAYFCASSPSRGGQETQYFGPGTRLLVL.

The chain has TRBV13 and TRBJ2-5; tentative D call: TRBD2 (5 bases). The V end was cut by 4 bases, the J end by 4 bases, with 16 bases between. Germline-derived CDR1 and CDR2 are PRHDT and FYEKMQ (reference sequence). The CDR3 is 15 residues long. CDR3 sequence (DNA): TGTGCCAGCAGCTCCAAGTCCCACGAGGGAGAGACCCAGTACTTC. Its translation is CASSSKSHEGETQYF.

J is TRBJ1-1 and V is TRBV11-3; no reliable D call. The germline V gene has CDR1 SGHNT and CDR2 YENEEA. Trimming took 5 bases from V and 2 from J, leaving 15 bases between them. This CDR3 contains 15 residues. This CDR3 is CASSLTSHSNTEAFF. CDR3 in DNA: TGTGCCAGCAGCCTGACCAGTCACAGCAACACTGAAGCTTTCTTT.

The CDR3 region has the DNA TGTGCCAGCAGTTTGACAGGATCGGGTGAGCAGTTCTTC. Its translation is CASSLTGSGEQFF. The chain joins TRBV12-3 or TRBV12-4 to TRBJ2-1, with D possibly TRBD1 on 6 matching bases. The CDR3 totals 13 residues. Deletions cut 3 bases from V and 9 bases from J, with 12 bases between.

CDR3 sequence reads: CASRKGLAGEWYNEQFF. For the CDR3, the DNA is TGTGCCAGCAGAAAGGGACTAGCGGGAGAGTGGTACAATGAGCAGTTCTTC. This chain links TRBV28 with TRBJ2-1; 14 bases line up with TRBD2. V lost 6 bases to trimming and J lost 4 bases; unmatched junction nucleotides: 8. CDR3 length: 17 residues. CDR1 and CDR2 from the germline V gene are MDHEN and SYDVKM.

The gene calls are TRBV12-3 or TRBV12-4 and TRBJ1-4, with D maybe TRBD1 (5 bases). There are 13 residues in the CDR3. V shed 9 bases and J shed 3 bases, with 11 bases lying between them. This chain's CDR3 is CASSRESNEKLFF. The CDR3 DNA reads TGTGCCAGTTCCAGGGAATCTAATGAAAAACTGTTTTTT.

The chain links TRBV7-9 to TRBJ1-4; D ambiguous. Germline values: CDR1 SEHNR, CDR2 FQNEAQ (reference sequence). V was pared by 2 bases and J by 7 bases, with 11 bases between. The CDR3 is 14 residues long. This CDR3 is CASSLPVSGEKLFF. CDR3 bases: TGTGCCAGCAGCTTACCGGTATCGGGTGAAAAACTGTTTTTT.

This chain joins TRBV19 and TRBJ1-4; perhaps TRBD1 as D (5 bases). Germline V gene lookup returns CDR1 LNHDA and CDR2 SQIVND (reference sequence). The CDR3 consists of 17 residues. V was trimmed by 3 bases and J by 5 bases, leaving 19 bases between them. The CDR3 loop is CASSIWSVSRANEKLFF. The CDR3 DNA sequence: TGTGCCAGTAGTATTTGGTCGGTGAGCAGGGCGAATGAAAAACTGTTTTTT.

J is TRBJ1-1 and V is TRBV7-8; possible D gene TRBD1, 5 bases. Germline loops: CDR1 SGHVS, CDR2 FQNEAQ. With 1 base removed from V and 3 bases from J, the gap between germline ends came to 12 bases. The CDR3 extends over 15 amino acids. The DNA for the CDR3 is TGTGCCAGCAGCTTAGTTGCAGGGCAGTACACTGAAGCTTTCTTT. This sequence encodes CASSLVAGQYTEAFF.

In its sample, this clone was seen a few times. This chain links TRBV18 with TRBJ2-7; D gene ambiguous. V gave up 3 bases and J gave up 3 bases, with 12 bases separating them. CDR3 length: 14 residues. CDR1 and CDR2 (germline): KGHSH, LQKENI. The CDR3 DNA reads as TGTGCCAGCTCACCGAGTTCCGAAAGCTACGAGCAGTACTTC. Its translation: CASSPSSESYEQYF.

The table lists this clone with a few counts. The chain combines TRBV28 with TRBJ1-5; no reliable D call. With 3 bases removed from V and 4 bases from J, the gap between germline ends came to 7 bases. CDR3 length equals 13 residues. CDR1 and CDR2 from the germline V gene are MDHEN and SYDVKM. The CDR3 region has the DNA TGTGCCAGCAGTTTCCCTCCTAATCAGCCCCAGCATTTT. Protein: CASSFPPNQPQHF.

The V and J genes are TRBV19 and TRBJ1-1; D is ambiguous. V lost 7 bases to trimming and J lost 1 base, with 4 bases between them. This CDR3 is 11 amino acids long. Per germline, CDR1 LNHDA and CDR2 SQIVND (reference sequence). The CDR3 nucleotides read TGTGCCAGTACAAAGAACACTGAAGCTTTCTTT. Its protein is CASTKNTEAFF.

The chain is built from TRBV19 and TRBJ1-1; 12 nucleotides match TRBD1. The V gene's germline CDR1 is LNHDA and CDR2 SQIVND (reference sequence). CDR3 length: 15 amino acids. V dropped 5 bases and J dropped 5; count of bases not matched to a gene: 6. The DNA for the CDR3 is TGTGCCAGTAGTGAGGGACAGGGGGCTCGAACTGAAGCTTTCTTT. Translation: CASSEGQGARTEAFF.

CDR3 region: CASSVGAGLAGLEQFF. Written as DNA, the CDR3 is TGCGCCAGCAGTGTAGGGGCGGGACTAGCGGGCCTCGAGCAGTTCTTC. V is TRBV10-2 and J is TRBJ2-1; 12 bases agree with TRBD2. V dropped 4 bases and J dropped 10; count of bases not matched to a gene: 11. CDR3 length: 16 amino acids. Germline V gene sequence: CDR1 WSHSY, CDR2 SAAADI.

The gene calls are TRBV19 and TRBJ1-5; D is uncertain. The ends were cut back, 6 bases at V and 9 bases at J, with 9 bases in the middle. The CDR3 consists of 11 residues. In germline, CDR1 is LNHDA, CDR2 SQIVND (reference sequence). CDR3 sequence: CASRREGPQHF. The CDR3 DNA is TGTGCCAGTAGGAGAGAGGGGCCCCAGCATTTT. Full variable domain (missing parts from reference TRBV19 and TRBJ1-5): DGGITQSPKYLFRKEGQNVTLSCEQNLNHDAMYWYRQDPGQGLRLIYYSQIVNDFQKGDIAEGYSVSREKKESFPLTVTSAQKNPTAFYLCASRREGPQHFGDGTRLSIL.

The CDR3 DNA reads TGCGCCAGCAGCGAAAGCGGACAGCACCAAGAGACCCAGTACTTC. It yields the protein CASSESGQHQETQYF. This rearrangement joins TRBV5-1 to TRBJ2-5, with D tentatively TRBD1 (6 bases). Trimming shortened V by 4 bases and J by 0 bases, and 13 bases separated the two germline ends. CDR1 is SGHRS, CDR2 YFSETQ, per germline. CDR3 size: 15 residues.

The V call is TRBV5-5, the J call TRBJ2-6; TRBD1 might be the D (6 bases). CDR3 size: 17 residues. CDR1 and CDR2 from the germline V gene are SGHKS and YYEKEE (reference sequence). V lost 2 bases, J lost 0 bases, and 12 bases lay in between. CDR3 in DNA: TGTGCCAGCAGCTTAAGGACAGCCCCCTCTGGGGCCAACGTCCTGACTTTC. It is translated as CASSLRTAPSGANVLTF.